This T cell receptor beta chain was obtained from a study of T cells in Graves' hyperthyroidism and ophthalmopathy. Background on the study: Specimen type is peripheral blood, collected at initial diagnosis prior to any treatment.

The TCR beta CDR3 regions underwent amplification using RNA transcripts as the source. With the HTBI primer set, the TCR CDR3 went through a first round of RT-PCR. TCRdb ran MiXCR on the multiplex PCR reads and lists one entry per CDR3 protein. Here the sample spans over 500,000 distinct CDR3 sequences, approximately 14% being singletons. Uncontrolled infection, other autoimmune disease, pregnancy or lactation disqualified patients from enrolment. CDR1 SEHNR and CDR2 FQNEAQ come from the germline V gene (reference sequence). The CDR3 contains 17 residues. The V and J ends lost 5 bases and 4 bases, in that order; junction bases with no gene match: 15.

The TCR originated in a woman aged 40 to 50 with Graves' hyperthyroidism. The specimen was blood. The rearrangement links TRBV7-9 to TRBJ2-7; 9 bases are a match to TRBD2. CDR3 in DNA: TGTGCCAGCAGCCCCCCGTCGGCGGGAGGGCCCGGGTACGAGCAGTACTTC. Translated, it gives CASSPPSAGGPGYEQYF. Supplemented by reference TRBV7-9 and TRBJ2-7, the full variable domain reads DTGVSQNPRHKITKRGQNVTFRCDPISEHNRLYWYRQTLGQGPEFLTYFQNEAQLEKSRLLSDRFSAERPKGSFSTLEIQRTEQGDSAMYLCASSPPSAGGPGYEQYFGPGTRLTVT.